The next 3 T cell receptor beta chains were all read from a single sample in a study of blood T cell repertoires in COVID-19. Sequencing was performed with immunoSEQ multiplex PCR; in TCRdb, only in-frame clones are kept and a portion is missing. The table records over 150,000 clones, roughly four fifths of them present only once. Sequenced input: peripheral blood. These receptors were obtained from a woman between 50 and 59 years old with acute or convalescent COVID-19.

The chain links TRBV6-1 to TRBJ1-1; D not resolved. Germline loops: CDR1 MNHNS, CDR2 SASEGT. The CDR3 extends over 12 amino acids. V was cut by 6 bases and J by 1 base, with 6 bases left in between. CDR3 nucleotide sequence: TGTGCCAGCAGCTATACGAACACTGAAGCTTTCTTT. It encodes CASSYTNTEAFF.

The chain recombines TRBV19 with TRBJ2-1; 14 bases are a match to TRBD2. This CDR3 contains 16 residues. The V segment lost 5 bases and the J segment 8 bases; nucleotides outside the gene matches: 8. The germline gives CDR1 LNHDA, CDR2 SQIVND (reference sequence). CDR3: CASSLSSTSGGDEQFF. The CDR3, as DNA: TGTGCCAGTAGTCTTTCCTCGACTAGCGGGGGGGATGAGCAGTTCTTC.

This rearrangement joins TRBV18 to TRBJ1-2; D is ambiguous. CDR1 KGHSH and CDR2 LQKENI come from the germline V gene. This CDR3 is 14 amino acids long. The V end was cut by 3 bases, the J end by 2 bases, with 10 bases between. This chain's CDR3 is CASSPATPNYGYTF. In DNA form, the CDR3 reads TGTGCCAGCTCACCGGCGACACCAAACTATGGCTACACCTTC.